This T cell receptor (beta chain) was obtained from a study of cytomegalovirus exposure and HLA in healthy donors. About the study: Of all 380 or so donors who were genotyped, roughly 85% belonged to the Caucasian-associated ancestry cluster. Study-level findings and limits: The investigators catalogued 150 to 200 TCR beta chains as cytomegalovirus-associated. A few CMV-associated chains proved CMV antigen-specific in vitro.

The table lists this clone with a count of one. Its antigen remains unknown. A multiplex PCR was run with 60 Vbeta primers and 13 Jbeta primers. Per the authors' pipeline: Approximately 86 million unique TCR beta chains, roughly 10 million shared, were counted in a later analysis. Assay used: immunoSEQ multiplex PCR; TCRdb lists only in-frame clones, some missing. V, J and clone size are those of that table, while D and trimming were read from the DNA. The sample yields about 130,000 clones, 70% to 75% seen once. This CDR3 region has 12 residues. Germline V gene sequence: CDR1 SQVTM, CDR2 ANQGSEA. The V end was cut by 8 bases, the J end by 2 bases, with 11 bases between.

This TCR was sampled from a male donor in good health and CMV-seronegative. The rearrangement links TRBV29-1 to TRBJ2-3, with a weak D call TRBD1 (6 bases). Sequenced input: PBMCs. The CDR3 loop is CSTDRYTDTQYF. As DNA, the CDR3 is TGCAGCACCGACAGGTACACAGATACGCAGTATTTT.